This T cell receptor (beta chain) was captured in a study of T cell repertoires in cytomegalovirus infection (dated by TCRdb to about 2019). Describing the broader study: Donor HLA type was relevant to the analysis, as public TCR beta signatures indicated carriage of CMV infection together with the matching HLA type.

This clonotype was observed many times. The antigen it binds to is not known. No per-base quality is available; no much larger clone lies one base away. What the research found in general, with its limitations: The ex vivo response was dominated by HLA-C-restricted CMV-specific TCR beta clonotypes, which also provided the single most frequent clonotype in two of eight donors. In both this cohort and an independent approximately 350-donor cohort, the cumulative frequency of public TCR beta family members distinguished carriers of CMV infection plus the relevant HLA type.

V lost 2 bases and J lost 5 bases; the stretch between them is 16 bases long. The CDR3 holds 16 amino acids from the cysteine to the phenylalanine. Of all the DNA, just the CDR3 is kept, 48 bases in frame from base 1. CDR1 and CDR2 were assigned from the germline V gene as MDHEN and SYDVKM. TCRdb records Illumina HiSeq 1500 as the sequencer. TCRdb trimmed the raw reads at Q25, called clones with MiXCR and kept productive beta chains. Rows matching on CDR3 protein sequence are summarized as one entry with the most common DNA and genes. The sample table lists some 600,000 distinct CDR3 sequences, 24% of them with a count of one. The top ten constitute 7% to 9% of the sample.

The rearranged segments are TRBV28 and TRBJ2-1; a confident D gene designation cannot be given. Sequenced: CD8+ T cells from PBMCs. The receptor comes from a human donor in good health (CMV status not recorded). Some clones in this sample may be carry-over from other donors' samples. The CDR3 region has the sequence CASSLRARLLDNEQFF. Here is the DNA: TGTGCCAGCAGTTTAAGGGCCAGGTTGCTGGACAATGAGCAGTTCTTC.